The T cell receptor (beta chain) under discussion was sequenced for a study of cytomegalovirus exposure and HLA in healthy donors. Study results and caveats: For presence/absence analyses, sequencing depth was assumed to be roughly uniform across donors.

The PCR contained 60 Vbeta and 13 Jbeta primers. Sequencing was performed with immunoSEQ multiplex PCR; in TCRdb, only in-frame clones are kept and a portion is missing. The data contain about 160,000 clones, 65% to 85% of them singletons. For this clone: Its antigen remains unknown.

Input material: PBMCs. This receptor was identified in a male donor in good health and CMV-seropositive.

The CDR3 coding sequence is TGTGCCAGCAGGGGGGACAGGCAGTCACCCCTCCACTTT. Its protein product is CASRGDRQSPLHF. This chain links TRBV2 with TRBJ1-6; TRBD1 matches 8 bases. In germline, CDR1 is SNHLY, CDR2 FYNNEI. This CDR3 has 13 residues. After removal of 6 bases from V and 10 bases from J, the junction contained 5 bases not matched to a gene.